One and the same sample provided the 28 T cell receptor beta chains below, sequenced in a study of shared clonotypes between healthy human individuals. This table comes from immunoSEQ multiplex PCR, and its TCRdb copy is limited to in-frame clones, with some not included. The table records about 1.1 million clones, 70% to 85% of them present only once. Sequenced sample: memory CD4+ T cells from PBMCs. Subset given: CD45RA-negative fraction. The origin of the receptors is a man between 18 and 35 years old in good health. Some clones in this sample may be carry-over from other donors' samples.

The V and J genes are TRBV2 and TRBJ2-5; D remains ambiguous. The CDR3 consists of 13 residues. Trimming removed 4 bases from V and 5 bases from J, with 11 bases in between. Germline V gene data show CDR1 as SNHLY and CDR2 as FYNNEI. CDR3 nucleotides: TGTGCCAGCAGTGCCCTGGAGCTTGAGACCCAGTACTTC. Its translation is CASSALELETQYF.

The chain links TRBV27 to TRBJ2-1, with 11 nucleotides matching TRBD1. This CDR3 comprises 16 residues. The trim removed 5 bases at V and 6 bases at J, leaving 9 bases unmatched. CDR1 and CDR2 from the germline V gene are MNHEY and SMNVEV (reference sequence). Written as DNA, the CDR3 is TGTGCCAGCAGTACCCTGGACAGGGGGCGCGTCAATGAGCAGTTCTTC. Amino acids: CASSTLDRGRVNEQFF.

The chain employs TRBV5-1 and TRBJ1-3; D is uncertain. This CDR3 is built from 15 residues. With 0 bases removed from V and 0 bases from J, the gap between germline ends came to 7 bases. The germline gives CDR1 SGHRS, CDR2 YFSETQ. The CDR3 reads CASSLVRNSGNTIYF. The CDR3 DNA sequence: TGCGCCAGCAGCTTGGTTAGGAACTCTGGAAACACCATATATTTT.

V and J are TRBV27 and TRBJ1-2, with 7 bases lining up with TRBD1. Germline loops: CDR1 MNHEY, CDR2 SMNVEV (reference sequence). This CDR3 has 17 amino acids. The V and J ends lost 3 bases and 2 bases, in that order; junction bases with no gene match: 12. The CDR3 here is CASSFKGGGVGNYGYTF. The CDR3 DNA is TGTGCCAGCAGTTTCAAAGGGGGCGGGGTAGGGAACTATGGCTACACCTTC.

V is TRBV9 and J is TRBJ1-2, with a possible D match to TRBD1 (6 bases). Trimming removed 2 bases from V and 6 bases from J, with 14 bases in between. This CDR3 is 14 amino acids long. Germline V gives CDR1 SGDLS, CDR2 YYNGEE. Written as DNA, the CDR3 is TGTGCCAGCAGCGTTACAGGGTCTTCGGATGGCTACACCTTC. This translates into CASSVTGSSDGYTF.

V and J are TRBV10-1 and TRBJ1-3, with D tentatively TRBD1 (5 bases). The germline V and J ends were trimmed by 2 bases and 0 bases, with 17 bases remaining between them. There are 18 residues in the CDR3. Germline values: CDR1 WNHNN, CDR2 SYGVQD (reference sequence). The CDR3 DNA is TGCGCCAGCAGTGAGGGGGGTAGGGACGGGAGCTCTGGAAACACCATATATTTT. Residues: CASSEGGRDGSSGNTIYF.

The chain recombines TRBV18 with TRBJ2-1; tentatively, D is TRBD1 (6 bases). V was pared by 6 bases and J by 0 bases, with 15 bases between. The V gene's germline CDR1 is KGHSH and CDR2 LQKENI. The CDR3 consists of 16 residues. The CDR3 region has the DNA TGTGCCAGCTCGTACAATACAGGGAGCTCCTACAATGAGCAGTTCTTC. This gives the protein CASSYNTGSSYNEQFF.

In this sample, this clone turned up once. The chain combines TRBV11-3 with TRBJ2-2; D is unresolved. Germline V gives CDR1 SGHNT, CDR2 YENEEA. The V gene lost 1 base and the J gene lost 7 bases, with 10 bases spanning the gap. This CDR3 has 14 residues. DNA of the CDR3: TGTGCCAGCAGCTTAGGTCGGTTGGGCGGGGAGCTGTTTTTT. Translating it yields CASSLGRLGGELFF.

This chain joins TRBV18 and TRBJ2-2; weak D call: TRBD2 (5 bases). This CDR3 contains 13 residues. Per germline, CDR1 KGHSH and CDR2 LQKENI. Trimming stripped 2 bases from V and 6 bases from J, with 7 bases between. In DNA, the CDR3 is TGTGCCAGCTCACCAGACGGGGCCGGGGAGCTGTTTTTT. This sequence encodes CASSPDGAGELFF.

The table lists this clone with a few counts. This chain links TRBV2 with TRBJ1-2; D ambiguous. V lost 7 bases to trimming and J lost 2 bases, with 11 bases between them. The CDR3 runs to 13 residues. The germline V gene has CDR1 SNHLY and CDR2 FYNNEI. The CDR3 DNA is TGTGCCAGCATGGAGCTAGCGAACTATGGCTACACCTTC. Translated, it gives CASMELANYGYTF.

The rearrangement joins TRBV29-1 to TRBJ2-3; D may be TRBD1 or TRBD2 (5 bases each). Per germline, CDR1 SQVTM and CDR2 ANQGSEA. The ends were cut back, 7 bases at V and 5 bases at J, with 19 bases in the middle. The CDR3 sequence is 14 residues long. The CDR3 is CSAFGDLRGDTQYF. The CDR3 DNA sequence: TGCAGCGCTTTCGGGGACCTGCGAGGAGATACGCAGTATTTT.

The rearrangement uses TRBV2 and TRBJ2-7; TRBD1 matches 9 bases. J lost 6 bases, V lost 6 bases, and 12 bases had no gene match. The CDR3 contains 15 residues. Germline assignment: CDR1 SNHLY and CDR2 FYNNEI. As DNA, the CDR3 is TGTGCCAGCAGAAAAACGCCGGGACAGGGTGGCGAGCAGTACTTC. Amino acids: CASRKTPGQGGEQYF.

The chain links TRBV10-2 to TRBJ2-1, with D possibly being TRBD2 (6 bases). The germline V gene encodes CDR1 WSHSY and CDR2 SAAADI. Trimming took 4 bases from V and 10 from J, leaving 20 bases between them. The CDR3 consists of 15 residues. CDR3 protein: CASSAEGTSLGEQFF. The CDR3 DNA is TGCGCCAGCAGTGCGGAAGGGACTTCGCTTGGGGAGCAGTTCTTC.

The J gene is TRBJ2-5, the V gene TRBV29-1; tentatively, D is TRBD2 (6 bases). The CDR3 is 12 residues long. In germline, CDR1 is SQVTM, CDR2 ANQGSEA. V dropped 8 bases and J dropped 5 bases, with 15 bases sitting between them. The CDR3 DNA reads TGCAGCTCCAGGGCGGGGTCGGAGACCCAGTACTTC. It specifies CSSRAGSETQYF.

The chain joins TRBV15 to TRBJ2-7; D possibly matches TRBD1 or TRBD2 (5 bases each). The CDR3 runs 16 residues. V dropped 3 bases and J dropped 4 bases, with 19 bases sitting between them. Germline CDR1 LNHNV, CDR2 YYDKDF (reference sequence). CDR3 region: CATSSRLQARGYEQYF. CDR3 sequence (DNA): TGTGCCACCAGCAGCCGGTTACAGGCACGAGGGTACGAGCAGTACTTC. Looking up the rest from reference TRBV15 and TRBJ2-7 gives the full variable domain: DAMVIQNPRYQVTQFGKPVTLSCSQTLNHNVMYWYQQKSSQAPKLLFHYYDKDFNNEADTPDNFQSRRPNTSFCFLDIRSPGLGDTAMYLCATSSRLQARGYEQYFGPGTRLTVT.

This clone was counted a few times. The rearrangement joins TRBV9 to TRBJ1-1, with 8 bases matching TRBD1. Unmatched junction bases numbered 5, after V lost 3 bases and J lost 10 bases. The germline CDR1 and CDR2 sequences are SGDLS and YYNGEE. This CDR3 spans 12 amino acids. The CDR3 here is CASSDRQGTAFF. In DNA form, the CDR3 reads TGTGCCAGCAGCGACCGACAGGGGACAGCTTTCTTT.

A few counts support this clone. Other DNA sequences in the same sample also yield this CDR3. V is TRBV18 and J is TRBJ1-1; a weak D match, TRBD1 (5 bases). CDR3 size: 13 residues. CDR1 and CDR2 from the germline V gene are KGHSH and LQKENI. Trimming removed 4 bases from V and 0 bases from J, with 6 bases in between. The CDR3 DNA sequence: TGTGCCAGCTCACGGGGGTTGAACACTGAAGCTTTCTTT. Encoded protein: CASSRGLNTEAFF.

In this sample, this clone turned up once. The rearrangement uses TRBV27 and TRBJ1-2, with 9 bases that match TRBD1. This CDR3 region has 16 residues. Germline CDR1 reads MNHEY; CDR2 reads SMNVEV (reference sequence). V lost 6 bases to trimming and J lost 7 bases; unmatched junction nucleotides: 15. CDR3 residues: CASSPHTGGGAGGYTF. The CDR3 bases are TGTGCCAGCAGCCCCCATACAGGGGGCGGAGCTGGTGGCTACACCTTC.

This sequence joins TRBV30 and TRBJ1-1; D not certain. This CDR3 spans 13 amino acids. Trimming cost V 6 bases and J 5 bases, with 16 bases left between them. CDR1 and CDR2 from the germline V gene are GTSNPN and SVGIG (reference sequence). CDR3 amino acids: CACAVGGGTEAFF. For the CDR3, the DNA is TGTGCCTGTGCCGTAGGAGGCGGGACTGAAGCTTTCTTT.

The chain carries TRBV11-2 and TRBJ2-5; 7 bases line up with TRBD2. CDR1 and CDR2 (germline): SGHAT, FQNNGV. With V trimmed by 4 bases and J by 5 bases, 13 bases remained unmatched. The CDR3 has 16 residues. The CDR3: CASSSLLGGSRETQYF. The DNA for the CDR3 is TGTGCCAGCAGCTCGCTCCTTGGCGGGAGTCGGGAGACCCAGTACTTC.

CDR3 nucleotide sequence: TGTGCCAGCAGCTCGGCGGCTGGCTACAATGAGCAGTTCTTC. This encodes CASSSAAGYNEQFF. The chain couples TRBV11-2 to TRBJ2-1; D uncertain. The CDR3 is 14 residues long. V gave up 4 bases and J gave up 3 bases, with 10 bases separating them. The germline CDR1 and CDR2 sequences are SGHAT and FQNNGV.

The J gene is TRBJ2-1, the V gene TRBV5-1, with 7 bases lining up with TRBD2. The CDR3 totals 14 residues. Germline values: CDR1 SGHRS, CDR2 YFSETQ. Trimming took 7 bases from V and 5 from J; bases not matched to a gene: 9. This chain's CDR3 is CASGQRGRDNEQFF. CDR3 nucleotide sequence: TGCGCCAGCGGCCAGCGGGGACGCGACAATGAGCAGTTCTTC.

The chain uses TRBV5-1 and TRBJ2-2; unclear D gene. V was trimmed by 0 bases and J by 5 bases, leaving 14 bases between them. This CDR3 comprises 16 residues. CDR1 is SGHRS, CDR2 YFSETQ, per germline. Written as DNA, the CDR3 is TGCGCCAGCAGCTTGGCTGCGTCGGGCTCAACCGGGGAGCTGTTTTTT. Encoded protein: CASSLAASGSTGELFF.

The sample holds one count of this clone. The V gene is TRBV18, the J gene TRBJ2-5; D gene unclear. CDR1 KGHSH and CDR2 LQKENI come from the germline V gene. Trimming took off 2 bases at V and 1 base at J, with 8 bases between the two ends. The CDR3 is made up of 14 amino acids. CDR3 protein: CASSPSGPQETQYF. As DNA, the CDR3 is TGTGCCAGCTCACCAAGTGGACCCCAAGAGACCCAGTACTTC.

The chain carries TRBV9 and TRBJ2-1, with TRBD2 matching 12 bases. Per the germline V gene, CDR1 is SGDLS and CDR2 is YYNGEE. J was trimmed by 5 bases and V by 3 bases; bases with no gene match: 3. This CDR3 region has 15 residues. The DNA for the CDR3 is TGTGCCAGCAGCGGACTAGCGGGAGTCGACAATGAGCAGTTCTTC. Encoded protein: CASSGLAGVDNEQFF.

The V gene is TRBV5-1, the J gene TRBJ2-5; TRBD2 aligns across 7 bases. This CDR3 comprises 16 residues. V lost 3 bases and J lost 5; bases outside the gene matches: 13. Germline CDR1 and CDR2: SGHRS and YFSETQ. CDR3 sequence (DNA): TGCGCCAGCAGCTCCAAGACTAGCCTATTAGGGGAGACCCAGTACTTC. Protein: CASSSKTSLLGETQYF. The full variable domain, its missing parts supplied by reference TRBV5-1 and TRBJ2-5, is KAGVTQTPRYLIKTRGQQVTLSCSPISGHRSVSWYQQTPGQGLQFLFEYFSETQRNKGNFPGRFSGRQFSNSRSEMNVSTLELGDSALYLCASSSKTSLLGETQYFGPGTRLLVL.

DNA for the CDR3: TGTGCCAGCGCCGGGACACCCACCTACGAGCAGTACTTC. It specifies CASAGTPTYEQYF. V is TRBV18 and J is TRBJ2-7; tentative D call: TRBD1 (6 bases). The V end lost 8 bases, the J end lost 2 bases, and 13 bases lay between the germline ends. CDR3 length: 13 residues. Germline V gives CDR1 KGHSH, CDR2 LQKENI.

CDR3 protein: CASSLIRGGEQFF. The CDR3 DNA follows: TGTGCCAGCAGCTTGATCCGGGGGGGTGAGCAGTTCTTC. The rearrangement uses TRBV7-7 and TRBJ2-1, with 8 bases identical to TRBD2. The CDR3 runs to 13 residues. V lost 3 bases, J lost 9 bases, and 4 bases stayed unmatched. The germline CDR1 and CDR2 sequences are SSHAT and FNYEAQ (reference sequence).